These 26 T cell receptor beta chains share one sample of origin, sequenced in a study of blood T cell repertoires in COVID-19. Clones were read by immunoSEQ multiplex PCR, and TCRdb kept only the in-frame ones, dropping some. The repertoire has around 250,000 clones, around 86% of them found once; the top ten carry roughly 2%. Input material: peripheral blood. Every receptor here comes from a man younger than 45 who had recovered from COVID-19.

CDR3 DNA sequence: TGCGCCAGCAGCACCGGGACAGGGTTCTACGAGCAGTACTTC. Its protein is CASSTGTGFYEQYF. The rearrangement links TRBV5-1 to TRBJ2-7; 9 bases map to TRBD1. The CDR3 runs to 14 residues. V was pared by 4 bases and J by 3 bases, with 5 bases of the junction left unmatched. Germline CDR1 SGHRS, CDR2 YFSETQ.

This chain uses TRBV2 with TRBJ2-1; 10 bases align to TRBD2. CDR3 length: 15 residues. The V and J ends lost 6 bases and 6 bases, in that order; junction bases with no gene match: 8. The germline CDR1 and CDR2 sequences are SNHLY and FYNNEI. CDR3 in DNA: TGTGCCAGCAGGCAGGGACTAGCGCCGATCAATGAGCAGTTCTTC. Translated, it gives CASRQGLAPINEQFF.

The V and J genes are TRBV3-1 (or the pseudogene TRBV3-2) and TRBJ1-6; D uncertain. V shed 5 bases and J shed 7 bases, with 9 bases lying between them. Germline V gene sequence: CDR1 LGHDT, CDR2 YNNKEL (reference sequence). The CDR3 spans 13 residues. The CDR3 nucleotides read TGTGCCAGCAGCGAGACGGGGAATTCACCCCTCCACTTT. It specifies CASSETGNSPLHF.

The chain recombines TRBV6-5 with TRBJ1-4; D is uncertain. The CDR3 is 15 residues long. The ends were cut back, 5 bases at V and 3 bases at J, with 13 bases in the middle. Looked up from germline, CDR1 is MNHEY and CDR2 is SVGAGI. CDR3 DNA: TGTGCCAGCAGTCCCTGGCGGAGCTCTAATGAAAAACTGTTTTTT. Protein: CASSPWRSSNEKLFF.

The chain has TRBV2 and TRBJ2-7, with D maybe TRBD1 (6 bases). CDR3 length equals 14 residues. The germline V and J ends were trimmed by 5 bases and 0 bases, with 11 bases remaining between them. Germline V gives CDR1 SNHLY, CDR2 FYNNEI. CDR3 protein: CASSSRTVSYEQYF. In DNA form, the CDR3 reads TGTGCCAGCAGTTCGAGGACAGTCTCCTACGAGCAGTACTTC.

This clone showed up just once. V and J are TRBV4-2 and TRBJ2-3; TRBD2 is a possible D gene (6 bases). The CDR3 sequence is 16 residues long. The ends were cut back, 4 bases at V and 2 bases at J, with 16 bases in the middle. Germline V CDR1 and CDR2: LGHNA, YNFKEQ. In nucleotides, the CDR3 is TGTGCCAGCAGCCGTTCACCGGGGGAGCACACAGATACGCAGTATTTT. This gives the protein CASSRSPGEHTDTQYF.

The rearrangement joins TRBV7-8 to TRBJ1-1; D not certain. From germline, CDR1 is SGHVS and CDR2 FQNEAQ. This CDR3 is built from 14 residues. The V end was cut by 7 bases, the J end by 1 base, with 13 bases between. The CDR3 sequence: CASTRRQKNTEAFF. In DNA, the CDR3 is TGTGCCAGCACCCGCAGGCAGAAGAACACTGAAGCTTTCTTT.

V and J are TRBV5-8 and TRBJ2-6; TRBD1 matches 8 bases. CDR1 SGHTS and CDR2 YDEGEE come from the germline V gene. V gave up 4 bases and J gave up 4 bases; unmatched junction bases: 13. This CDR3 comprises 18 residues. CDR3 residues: CASSDWTGYSLGANVLTF. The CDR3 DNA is TGTGCCAGCAGCGATTGGACAGGGTATAGTCTGGGGGCCAACGTCCTGACTTTC.

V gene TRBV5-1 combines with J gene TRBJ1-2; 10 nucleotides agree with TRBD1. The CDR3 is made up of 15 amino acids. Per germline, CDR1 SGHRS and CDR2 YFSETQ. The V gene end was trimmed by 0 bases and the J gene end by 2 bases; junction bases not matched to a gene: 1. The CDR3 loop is CASSLGGQGNYGYTF. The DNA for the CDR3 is TGCGCCAGCAGCTTGGGGGGACAGGGGAACTATGGCTACACCTTC.

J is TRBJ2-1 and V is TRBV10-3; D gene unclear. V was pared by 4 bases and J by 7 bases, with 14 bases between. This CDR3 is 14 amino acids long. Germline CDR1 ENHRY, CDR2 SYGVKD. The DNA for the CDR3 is TGTGCCATCAGTGGTTCGGTAGTAGTAAATGAGCAGTTCTTC. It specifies CAISGSVVVNEQFF.

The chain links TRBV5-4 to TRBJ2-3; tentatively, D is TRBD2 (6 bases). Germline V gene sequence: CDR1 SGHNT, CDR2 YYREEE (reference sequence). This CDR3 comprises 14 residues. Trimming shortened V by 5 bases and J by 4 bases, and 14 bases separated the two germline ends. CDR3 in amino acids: CASRSSSGADTQYF. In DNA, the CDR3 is TGTGCCAGCAGGTCCTCATCGGGGGCAGATACGCAGTATTTT.

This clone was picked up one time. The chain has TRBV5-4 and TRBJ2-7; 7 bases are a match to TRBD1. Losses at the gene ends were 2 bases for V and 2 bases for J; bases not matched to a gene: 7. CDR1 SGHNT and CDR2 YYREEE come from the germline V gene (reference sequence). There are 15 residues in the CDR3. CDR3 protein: CASSLGQGVTYEQYF. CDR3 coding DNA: TGTGCCAGCAGCTTAGGGCAGGGGGTAACCTACGAGCAGTACTTC. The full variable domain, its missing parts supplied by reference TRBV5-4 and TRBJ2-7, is ETGVTQSPTHLIKTRGQQVTLRCSSQSGHNTVSWYQQALGQGPQFIFQYYREEENGRGNFPPRFSGLQFPNYSSELNVNALELDDSALYLCASSLGQGVTYEQYFGPGTRLTVT.

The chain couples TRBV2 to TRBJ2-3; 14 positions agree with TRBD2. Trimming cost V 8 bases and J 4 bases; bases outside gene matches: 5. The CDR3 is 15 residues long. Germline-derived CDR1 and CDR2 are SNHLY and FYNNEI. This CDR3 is CASGGLAGVSDTQYF. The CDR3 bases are TGTGCCAGCGGGGGACTAGCGGGGGTGTCAGATACGCAGTATTTT.

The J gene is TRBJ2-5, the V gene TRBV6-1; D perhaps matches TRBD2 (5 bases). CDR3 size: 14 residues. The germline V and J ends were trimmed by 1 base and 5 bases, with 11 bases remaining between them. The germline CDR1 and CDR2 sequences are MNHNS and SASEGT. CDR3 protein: CASSEVDWRETQYF. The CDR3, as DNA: TGTGCCAGCAGTGAAGTTGACTGGAGGGAGACCCAGTACTTC.

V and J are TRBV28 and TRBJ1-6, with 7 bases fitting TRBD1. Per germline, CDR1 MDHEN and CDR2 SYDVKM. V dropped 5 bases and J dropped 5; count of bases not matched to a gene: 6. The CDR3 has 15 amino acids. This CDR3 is CASSQPDRNNSPLHF. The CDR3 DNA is TGTGCCAGCAGTCAGCCGGACAGGAATAATTCACCCCTCCACTTT.

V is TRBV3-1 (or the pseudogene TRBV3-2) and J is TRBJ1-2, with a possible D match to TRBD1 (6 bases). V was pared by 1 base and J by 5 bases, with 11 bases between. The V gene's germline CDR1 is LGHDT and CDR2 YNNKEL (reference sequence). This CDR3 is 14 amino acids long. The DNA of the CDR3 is TGTGCCAGCAGCCAAGTTAGGGGGGGATATGGCTACACCTTC. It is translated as CASSQVRGGYGYTF.

The CDR3 bases are TGTGCCAGCAGCCAAGATTTTAGGGGGGGATTCATGAACACTGAAGCTTTCTTT. It codes for CASSQDFRGGFMNTEAFF. The chain employs TRBV3-1 (or the pseudogene TRBV3-2) and TRBJ1-1; tentatively, D is TRBD1 (6 bases). Deletions cut 0 bases from V and 0 bases from J, with 17 bases between. This CDR3 spans 18 amino acids. Germline lookup yields CDR1 LGHDT and CDR2 YNNKEL (reference sequence).

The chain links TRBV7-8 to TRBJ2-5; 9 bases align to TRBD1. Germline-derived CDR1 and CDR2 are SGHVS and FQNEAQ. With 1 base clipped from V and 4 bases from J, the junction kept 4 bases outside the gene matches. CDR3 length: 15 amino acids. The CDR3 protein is CASSLGLGQGETQYF. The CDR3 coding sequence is TGTGCCAGCAGCTTAGGTTTGGGACAGGGAGAGACCCAGTACTTC.

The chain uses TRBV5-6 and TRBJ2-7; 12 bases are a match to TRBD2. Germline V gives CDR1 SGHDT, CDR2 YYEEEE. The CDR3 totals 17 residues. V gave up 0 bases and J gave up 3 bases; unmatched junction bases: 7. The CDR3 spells CASSLALAGGGIYEQYV. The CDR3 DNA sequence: TGTGCCAGCAGCTTGGCACTAGCGGGGGGCGGGATCTACGAGCAGTACGTC.

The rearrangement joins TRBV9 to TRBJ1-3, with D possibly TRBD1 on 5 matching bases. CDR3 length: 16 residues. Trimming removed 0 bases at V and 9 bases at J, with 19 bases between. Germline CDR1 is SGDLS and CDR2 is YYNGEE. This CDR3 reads CASSVAGQGFTGTIYF. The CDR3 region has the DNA TGTGCCAGCAGCGTAGCTGGGCAGGGATTTACTGGCACCATATATTTT. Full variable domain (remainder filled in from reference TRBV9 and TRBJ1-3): DSGVTQTPKHLITATGQRVTLRCSPRSGDLSVYWYQQSLDQGLQFLIQYYNGEERAKGNILERFSAQQFPDLHSELNLSSLELGDSALYFCASSVAGQGFTGTIYFGEGSWLTVV.

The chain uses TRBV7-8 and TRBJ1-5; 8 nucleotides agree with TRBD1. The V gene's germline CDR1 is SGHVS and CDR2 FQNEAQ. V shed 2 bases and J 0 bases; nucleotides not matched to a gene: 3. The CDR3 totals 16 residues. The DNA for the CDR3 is TGTGCCAGCAGCTTACAGGGGGCCGATAGCAATCAGCCCCAGCATTTT. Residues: CASSLQGADSNQPQHF.

The CDR3 here is CASQTGSSYNSPLHF. As DNA, the CDR3 is TGCGCCAGCCAAACCGGTAGCTCCTATAATTCACCCCTCCACTTT. The V and J genes are TRBV4-1 and TRBJ1-6; no clear D gene. Trimming shortened V by 8 bases and J by 0 bases, and 11 bases separated the two germline ends. This CDR3 spans 15 amino acids. In germline, CDR1 is MGHRA, CDR2 YSYEKL.

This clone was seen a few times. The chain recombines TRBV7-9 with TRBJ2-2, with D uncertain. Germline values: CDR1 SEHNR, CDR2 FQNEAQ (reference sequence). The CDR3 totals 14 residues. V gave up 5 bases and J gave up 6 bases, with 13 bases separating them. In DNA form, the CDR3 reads TGTGCCAGCAGCCCGCCCCGGTATCCCGGGGAGCTGTTTTTT. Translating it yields CASSPPRYPGELFF.

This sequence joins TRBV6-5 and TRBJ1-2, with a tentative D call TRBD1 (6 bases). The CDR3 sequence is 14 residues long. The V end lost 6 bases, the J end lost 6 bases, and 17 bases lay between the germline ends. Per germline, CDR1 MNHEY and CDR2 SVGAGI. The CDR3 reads CASRDQGRRHGYTF. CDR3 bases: TGTGCCAGCAGGGACCAGGGGCGCCGTCATGGCTACACCTTC.

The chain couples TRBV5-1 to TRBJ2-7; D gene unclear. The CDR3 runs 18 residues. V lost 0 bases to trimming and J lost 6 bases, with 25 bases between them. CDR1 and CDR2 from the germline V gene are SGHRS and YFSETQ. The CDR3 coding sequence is TGCGCCAGCAGCTTGGATCACAGAAAGCCTTCGAACAACGTCGAGCAGTACTTC. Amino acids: CASSLDHRKPSNNVEQYF.

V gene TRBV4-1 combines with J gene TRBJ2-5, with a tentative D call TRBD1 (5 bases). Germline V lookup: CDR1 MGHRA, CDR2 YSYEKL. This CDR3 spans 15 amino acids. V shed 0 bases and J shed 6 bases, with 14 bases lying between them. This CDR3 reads CASSQDGQGRQTQYF. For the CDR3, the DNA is TGCGCCAGCAGCCAAGATGGGCAGGGCAGGCAGACCCAGTACTTC.